This T cell receptor (beta chain) was recorded in a study of lymphopenia after photon versus proton radiotherapy. The method was immunoSEQ multiplex PCR; TCRdb's version includes in-frame clones alone and lacks a portion of them. Of about 39,000 clones in the sample, 80% to 95% were seen once. Germline V gene sequence: CDR1 SEHNR, CDR2 FQNEAQ (reference sequence). There are 14 residues in the CDR3. Points from the study as a whole: Better survival with proton therapy was suggested as possible, not demonstrated. Proton therapy kept repertoires fairly stable, unlike photons, which gained effector/memory cells. After lymphocyte nadir, photon-treated repertoires showed oligoclonal expansion, especially CD8+ Temra.

This clone appeared once. Antigen unknown. Compared with germline, one end of the junction differs, possibly owing to a read error. This rearrangement joins TRBV7-9 to TRBJ1-4, with a tentative D call TRBD1 (6 bases). The receptor was isolated from a man between 60 and 70 years old with cholangiocarcinoma. Sequencing was performed on peripheral blood, taken from a patient treated with photon-based radiotherapy. The CDR3, as DNA: TGTGCCAGCAGCCTACGACAGGCTAACGAAAAACTGTTTTTT. It translates to CASSLRQANEKLFF. The full variable domain, in which reference TRBV7-9 and TRBJ1-4 provide the parts outside the CDR3, is DTGVSQNPRHKITKRGQNVTFRCDPISEHNRLYWYRQTLGQGPEFLTYFQNEAQLEKSRLLSDRFSAERPKGSFSTLEIQRTEQGDSAMYLCASSLRQANEKLFFGSGTQLSVL.